The source of this T cell receptor beta chain is a study of blood T cell repertoires in COVID-19. Study-level background: From the United States, Italy and Spain came samples of acute and convalescent COVID-19.

Original handling: Scientists estimated how many nucleated cells there were by amplifying reference gene primers. The assay was immunoSEQ multiplex PCR, and TCRdb's table has in-frame clones only and misses some. The V and J calls and clone size are taken from that table; D and trimming were inferred from the DNA. The sample comprises about 200,000 clones, roughly 80% of which are singletons, and about 2.5% rests with the top ten. This sequence was found in a woman aged 40 to 50 with active or convalescent COVID-19. The source material was peripheral blood.

CDR3 bases: TGTGCCACCAGTGTCGCGGGTCGGGACAGGGGGTACAATGAGCAGTTCTTC. This sequence encodes CATSVAGRDRGYNEQFF. The V gene is TRBV24-1, the J gene TRBJ2-1; 11 positions match TRBD1. Germline lookup yields CDR1 KGHDR and CDR2 SFDVKD. CDR3 length: 17 residues. V lost 5 bases to trimming and J lost 4 bases; unmatched junction nucleotides: 9.